What follows are 9 T cell receptor beta chains derived from one specimen sequenced in a study of cytomegalovirus exposure and HLA in healthy donors. Amplification used 60 Vbeta primers and 13 Jbeta primers. Here immunoSEQ multiplex PCR was the method, and the copy in TCRdb shows in-frame clones only, minus some. The sample lists over 100,000 clones, 65% to 80% occurring once. Source material: PBMCs. The receptors originated from a male donor in good health and CMV-seropositive.

The genes are TRBV28 and TRBJ2-5; 9 bases fit TRBD2. V dropped 4 bases and J dropped 2; count of bases not matched to a gene: 5. CDR1 and CDR2 from the germline V gene are MDHEN and SYDVKM. The CDR3 is made up of 15 amino acids. Written as DNA, the CDR3 is TGTGCCAGCAGTTCGGGACTAGCCTCTCAAGAGACCCAGTACTTC. Its protein product is CASSSGLASQETQYF.

The chain combines TRBV7-2 with TRBJ1-5; D call uncertain. The germline V and J ends were trimmed by 2 bases and 5 bases, with 7 bases remaining between them. The germline CDR1 and CDR2 sequences are SGHTA and FQGNSA. CDR3 size: 13 residues. Written as DNA, the CDR3 is TGTGCCAGCAGCTTAACAGCGGATCAGCCCCAGCATTTT. The encoded protein is CASSLTADQPQHF. Using reference TRBV7-2 and TRBJ1-5 for the parts outside the CDR3, the full variable domain is GAGVSQSPSNKVTEKGKDVELRCDPISGHTALYWYRQSLGQGLEFLIYFQGNSAPDKSGLPSDRFSAERTGGSVSTLTIQRTQQEDSAVYLCASSLTADQPQHFGDGTRLSIL.

J is TRBJ1-3 and V is TRBV7-2, with 7 bases lining up with TRBD1. The CDR3 is 15 residues long. The V and J ends lost 1 base and 4 bases, in that order; junction bases with no gene match: 4. Germline CDR1 is SGHTA and CDR2 is FQGNSA. The CDR3 sequence is CASSLERGRGNTIYF. CDR3 nucleotides: TGTGCCAGCAGCTTAGAAAGGGGGCGAGGAAACACCATATATTTT.

The gene calls are TRBV10-3 and TRBJ2-2, with D unresolved. The CDR3 spans 14 residues. Trimming took off 6 bases at V and 2 bases at J, with 10 bases between the two ends. CDR1 ENHRY and CDR2 SYGVKD come from the germline V gene. CDR3 region: CAIREQQNTGELFF. The CDR3 DNA follows: TGTGCCATCAGAGAGCAACAAAACACCGGGGAGCTGTTTTTT.

The chain uses TRBV28 and TRBJ1-4, with a tentative D call TRBD1 (5 bases). The CDR3 has 14 residues. V shed 3 bases and J shed 7 bases, with 12 bases lying between them. Germline CDR1 and CDR2: MDHEN and SYDVKM. This CDR3 is CASSLYGGGEKLFF. For the CDR3, the DNA is TGTGCCAGCAGTTTGTACGGGGGTGGTGAAAAACTGTTTTTT.

This clone showed up just a few times. The V gene is TRBV6-4, the J gene TRBJ1-3; D might be TRBD1 (5 bases). V was pared by 3 bases and J by 2 bases, with 14 bases between. CDR1 is MRHNA and CDR2 is SNTAGT in the germline V gene. This CDR3 comprises 16 residues. The CDR3 is CASSEDRGSAGNTIYF. CDR3 bases: TGTGCCAGCAGTGAGGATAGGGGATCCGCTGGAAACACCATATATTTT.

V gene TRBV19 combines with J gene TRBJ2-2; D possibly corresponds to TRBD2 (5 bases). V was clipped by 3 bases and J by 5 bases, with 10 bases between them. The CDR3 covers 14 residues. Looked up from germline, CDR1 is LNHDA and CDR2 is SQIVND (reference sequence). This CDR3 is CASSIDGETGELFF. CDR3 coding DNA: TGTGCCAGTAGTATCGATGGGGAGACCGGGGAGCTGTTTTTT.

The gene calls are TRBV5-6 and TRBJ1-1; 9 nucleotides agree with TRBD1. V was clipped by 0 bases and J by 4 bases; unmatched bases: 7. Germline loops: CDR1 SGHDT, CDR2 YYEEEE. There are 16 residues in the CDR3. The CDR3 reads CASSLEQGARGTEAFF. In DNA, the CDR3 is TGTGCCAGCAGCTTGGAACAGGGGGCGCGGGGCACTGAAGCTTTCTTT.

This chain joins TRBV5-4 and TRBJ1-2; D perhaps matches TRBD1 (6 bases). Germline loops: CDR1 SGHNT, CDR2 YYREEE (reference sequence). The CDR3 extends over 16 amino acids. Trimming pared 4 bases from V and 1 base from J, leaving 17 bases between. The CDR3 loop is CASSLVPGHSNYGYTF. As DNA, the CDR3 is TGTGCCAGCAGCCTCGTTCCGGGACATAGTAACTATGGCTACACCTTC.